This entry lists 2 T cell receptor beta chains sequenced from one sample in a study of T-cell reconstitution after alpha-beta-depleted transplantation in children. Unique molecular identifiers were incorporated when the TCRbeta library was constructed. TCRdb recomputed calls from the PCR reads with MiXCR, one row per CDR3 protein. The table lists around 400,000 distinct CDR3 sequences, about a fifth of them singletons. This material consisted of PBMCs from the stem cell graft donor, taken from the stem cell graft. These receptors were obtained from a human donor who donated a stem cell graft to a child with acute myeloid leukemia.

A few counts support this clonotype. The rearrangement joins TRBV5-1 to TRBJ2-2, with D unclear. Germline CDR1 SGHRS, CDR2 YFSETQ. The V end lost 5 bases, the J end lost 0 bases, and 8 bases lay between the germline ends. This CDR3 has 14 residues. The CDR3 DNA reads TGCGCCAGCAGAGTAACCACGAACACCGGGGAGCTGTTTTTT. Protein sequence: CASRVTTNTGELFF. Filled out from reference TRBV5-1 and TRBJ2-2, the complete variable domain reads KAGVTQTPRYLIKTRGQQVTLSCSPISGHRSVSWYQQTPGQGLQFLFEYFSETQRNKGNFPGRFSGRQFSNSRSEMNVSTLELGDSALYLCASRVTTNTGELFFGEGSRLTVL.

This clonotype showed up many times. The chain is built from TRBV2 and TRBJ2-7; 11 positions agree with TRBD2. Per germline, CDR1 SNHLY and CDR2 FYNNEI. The CDR3 length is 15 residues. V lost 5 bases to trimming and J lost 1 base; unmatched junction nucleotides: 4. Written as DNA, the CDR3 is TGTGCCAGCAGTCCTACTAGCGGGAGATCCTACGAGCAGTACTTC. Translated: CASSPTSGRSYEQYF.